These 5 T cell receptor beta chains were sequenced from one sample in a study of cytomegalovirus exposure and HLA in healthy donors. The PCR employed 60 Vbeta primers together with 13 Jbeta primers. Clones were read by immunoSEQ multiplex PCR, and TCRdb kept only the in-frame ones, dropping some. The table includes tens of thousands of clones, 70% to 90% detected once. Sample: PBMCs. The receptors were sampled from a man aged 30 to 39 in good health and CMV-seropositive.

The table lists this clone with a few counts. J is TRBJ1-5 and V is TRBV5-1; no definite D call. The CDR3 has 14 residues. Trimming took 7 bases from V and 2 from J, leaving 13 bases between them. The germline gives CDR1 SGHRS, CDR2 YFSETQ. CDR3 region: CASRPGAGNQPQHF. CDR3 DNA sequence: TGCGCCAGCCGCCCGGGAGCTGGCAATCAGCCCCAGCATTTT.

The V gene is TRBV28, the J gene TRBJ2-5, with TRBD2 identical over 7 bases. The CDR3 runs 17 residues. The germline gives CDR1 MDHEN, CDR2 SYDVKM. Losses at the gene ends were 1 base for V and 1 base for J; bases not matched to a gene: 9. CDR3 sequence (DNA): TGTGCCAGCAGTTTATCGAGCGGGACTACTTTCCAAGAGACCCAGTACTTC. Its protein product is CASSLSSGTTFQETQYF.

J is TRBJ1-1 and V is TRBV4-2; weak D call: TRBD1 (5 bases). Trimming pared 0 bases from V and 1 base from J, leaving 12 bases between. Germline CDR1 LGHNA, CDR2 YNFKEQ. The CDR3 runs 16 residues. CDR3: CASSQEAGSGNTEAFF. The DNA for the CDR3 is TGTGCCAGCAGCCAAGAAGCAGGGTCAGGGAACACTGAAGCTTTCTTT.

The chain carries TRBV19 and TRBJ1-5; 9 bases match TRBD1. CDR1 is LNHDA and CDR2 is SQIVND in the germline V gene (reference sequence). This CDR3 spans 15 amino acids. Unmatched junction bases numbered 4, after V lost 5 bases and J lost 2 bases. For the CDR3, the DNA is TGTGCCAGTAGTCCCCGGGACAGGGGCAATCAGCCCCAGCATTTT. This gives the protein CASSPRDRGNQPQHF. Supplemented by reference TRBV19 and TRBJ1-5, the full variable domain reads DGGITQSPKYLFRKEGQNVTLSCEQNLNHDAMYWYRQDPGQGLRLIYYSQIVNDFQKGDIAEGYSVSREKKESFPLTVTSAQKNPTAFYLCASSPRDRGNQPQHFGDGTRLSIL.

In nucleotides, the CDR3 is TGTGCCAGCAGCCACGACAGTCTTAACTATGGCTACACCTTC. It translates to CASSHDSLNYGYTF. The chain carries TRBV11-2 and TRBJ1-2; tentatively, D is TRBD1 (5 bases). Germline-derived CDR1 and CDR2 are SGHAT and FQNNGV. The CDR3 consists of 14 residues. V was trimmed by 5 bases and J by 1 base, leaving 11 bases between them.